The next 7 T cell receptor beta chains were all read from a single sample in a study of tissue T cells after allogeneic stem cell transplantation. Sequenced by immunoSEQ multiplex PCR; TCRdb stores in-frame clones only, minus some. Here the sample spans more than 3,000 clones, roughly 49% being singletons. Time point given: mouse harvest day 14 after allogeneic transplant. Mouse grafts combined 10^7 T-cell-depleted bone marrow cells with 10^6 splenic CD5+ T cells. Source material: gut tissue. The receptors originated from a female BALB/c mouse given C57BL/6 T cells with graft-versus-host disease after an allogeneic hematopoietic cell transplant.

As regards this clone: The listed genes are named as in mouse. The read is 1 residue too short to cover the CDR3 end, so that end is filled in from the germline J gene. The rearrangement joins TRBV22 to TRBJ2-4; the D call TRBD2 from the table was never checked on the DNA. TRBV22 is classified as a pseudogene. The CDR3 has 15 amino acids. The part of the CDR3 DNA that was read is TGTGCCAGCAGTGACTGGGGGGGTAGTCAAAACACCTTGTAC. This encodes CASSDWGGSQNTLY. The full CDR3 reads CASSDWGGSQNTLYF.

This clone is medium-sized within its sample. The listed genes are named as in mouse. The CDR3 sequence: CASTGQGTNERLFF. The DNA read from the CDR3 is TGTGCCAGCACCGGACAGGGAACCAACGAAAGATTATTT. This chain links TRBV13-3 with TRBJ1-4, with 8 bases that match TRBD1. The read falls 1 residue short of the CDR3 end, and the missing part is taken from the germline J gene. Germline values: CDR1 NNHDY, CDR2 SYVADS. This CDR3 comprises 14 residues. V lost 6 bases to trimming and J lost 3 bases; unmatched junction nucleotides: 4.

On this clone itself: All gene names here are mouse names. The read gets to within 1 residue of the CDR3 end, and the germline J gene fills in the rest. V and J are TRBV4 and TRBJ1-3; unclear D gene. CDR3 length: 14 residues. Germline CDR1 LGHDT, CDR2 YNNKQL (reference sequence). The V gene lost 3 bases and the J gene lost 0 bases, with 6 bases spanning the gap. The sequenced CDR3 bases are TGTGCCAGCAGCTACACACTTTCTGGAAATACGCTCTAT. Protein: CASSYTLSGNTLY. The whole CDR3 sequence reads CASSYTLSGNTLYF. The full variable domain, in which reference TRBV4 and TRBJ1-3 provide the parts outside the CDR3, is ETAVFQTPNYHVTQVGNEVSFNCKQTLGHDTMYWYKQDSKKLLKIMFSYNNKQLIVNETVPRRFSPQSSDKAHLNLRIKSVEPEDSAVYLCASSYTLSGNTLYFGEGSRLIVV.

Comment on this clone: Gene names and germline refer to mouse. The DNA ends 1 residue before the CDR3 does, and the rest of the CDR3 is filled in from the germline J gene. The chain combines TRBV26 with TRBJ2-4, with a tentative D call TRBD1 (5 bases). Germline V gives CDR1 KGHPV, CDR2 FQNQEV (reference sequence). This CDR3 region has 14 residues. V shed 4 bases and J shed 0 bases, with 8 bases lying between them. The sequenced CDR3 bases are TGTGCCAGCAGTCGGACACCTAGTCAAAACACCTTGTAC. Amino acids: CASSRTPSQNTLY. The CDR3, in full, reads CASSRTPSQNTLYF.

Comments on this clone: These gene names are mouse names. The read is 1 residue too short to cover the CDR3 end, so that end is filled in from the germline J gene. The chain is built from TRBV23 and TRBJ2-4; the table's D call of TRBD1 was not tested on the DNA. CDR1 is KGHTA and CDR2 is FQNQQP in the germline V gene. There are 13 residues in the CDR3. CDR3 protein: CSSSPDNQNTLYF. The CDR3 bases that were read are TGCTCCAGCAGCCCGGACAATCAAAACACCTTGTAC.

Regarding this clone: Gene names and germline match the mouse. The DNA ends 1 residue before the CDR3 does, and the rest of the CDR3 is filled in from the germline J gene. The chain carries TRBV12-1 and TRBJ2-3; 8 bases fit TRBD1. CDR3 length: 14 amino acids. Germline assignment: CDR1 SGHSN and CDR2 HYEKVE. V gave up 3 bases and J gave up 5 bases; unmatched junction bases: 6. Partial CDR3 DNA: TGTGCCAGCTCTGGGGACAGGCGGGGAGAAACGCTGTAT. Protein: CASSGDRRGETLY. In full, the CDR3 reads CASSGDRRGETLYF.

In the case of this clone: The listed genes are named as in mouse. The read ends 1 residue early relative to the CDR3; the germline J gene fills the gap. The chain joins TRBV23 to TRBJ2-3; TRBD1 was called by the table and not checked on the DNA. CDR1 is KGHTA, CDR2 FQNQQP, per germline. The CDR3 loop spans 13 amino acids. Incomplete CDR3 DNA: TGCTCCAGCAATACAGCTAGTGCAGAAACGCTGTAT. Translated: CSSNTASAETLY. The CDR3 as a whole reads CSSNTASAETLYF.